The TCR beta chain under discussion was sequenced for a study of shared T cell receptors in the human thymus. Using immunoSEQ multiplex PCR, the repertoire was profiled, and TCRdb retains in-frame clones only, with some absent. The sample has hundreds of thousands of clones, roughly 94% seen once; the top ten hold around 0.019%. The germline V gene encodes CDR1 MNHNS and CDR2 SASEGT. V was pared by 5 bases and J by 5 bases, with 15 bases between. The CDR3 is 15 amino acids. The sample taken for sequencing was thymocytes. V gene TRBV6-1 combines with J gene TRBJ1-4; D is uncertain. The origin of this receptor is a human donor. The CDR3 nucleotides read TGTGCCAGCAGTCTACGGACTAGGGAAAATGAAAAACTGTTTTTT. It translates to CASSLRTRENEKLFF.